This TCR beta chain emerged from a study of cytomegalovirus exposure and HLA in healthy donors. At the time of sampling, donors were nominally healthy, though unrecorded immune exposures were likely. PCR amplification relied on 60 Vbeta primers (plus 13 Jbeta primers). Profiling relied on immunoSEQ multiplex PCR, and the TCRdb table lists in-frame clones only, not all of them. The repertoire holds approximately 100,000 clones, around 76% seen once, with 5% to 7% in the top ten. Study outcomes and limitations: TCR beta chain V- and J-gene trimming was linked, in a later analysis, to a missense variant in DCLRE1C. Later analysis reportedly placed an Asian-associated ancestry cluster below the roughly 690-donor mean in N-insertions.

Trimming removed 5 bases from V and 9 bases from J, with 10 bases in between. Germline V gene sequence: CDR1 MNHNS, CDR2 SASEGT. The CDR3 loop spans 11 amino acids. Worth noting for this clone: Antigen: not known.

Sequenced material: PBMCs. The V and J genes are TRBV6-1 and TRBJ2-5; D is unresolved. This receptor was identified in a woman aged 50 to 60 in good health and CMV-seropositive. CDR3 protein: CASSTSGPQYF. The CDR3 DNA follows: TGTGCCAGCAGTACATCTGGGCCCCAGTACTTC.